This passage covers 25 T cell receptor beta chains from one sample sequenced in a study of CD8+ T cells in alopecia areata. cDNA prepared by RNA extraction and subsequent reverse transcription served as the template for sequencing. TCRdb's copy holds only in-frame clones and misses some; the assay was immunoSEQ multiplex PCR. This sample shows 290,000 or so clones and no singletons; 1.2% rests with the ten largest. Pooled cells of cutaneous lymph node origin were sorted on CD4, CD8alpha, NKG2D, NKG2ACE and other markers. Sequenced: CD4+ T cells sorted from a lymph node. The source is a C3H/HeJ mouse with alopecia areata. The MHC haplotype recorded for the strain is H2-k.

Comments on this clone: The gene names here belong to mouse. The read finishes 4 residues shy of the CDR3 end, and the germline J gene is used to complete it. The rearrangement uses TRBV13-1 and TRBJ2-2; TRBD1 aligns across 8 bases. CDR1 is NSHNY and CDR2 is SYGAGN in the germline V gene. The trim removed 6 bases at V and 4 bases at J, leaving 2 bases unmatched. This CDR3 region has 13 residues. CDR3 sequence reads: CASTDRGTGQLYF. Partial CDR3 DNA: TGTGCCAGCACTGACAGGGGCACCGGG.

This clone has a count of ten or more. Gene and germline names: mouse. Sequencing ends 4 residues short of the CDR3 end; the germline J gene provides the rest. The chain has TRBV17 and TRBJ2-7; the match to TRBD1 covers 7 bases. This CDR3 has 14 amino acids. Germline loops: CDR1 MNHDT, CDR2 YYDKIL. Trimming removed 3 bases from V and 3 bases from J; junction bases left unmatched: 5. The CDR3 loop reads CASSSRGRVYEQYF. CDR3 DNA, as far as it was read: TGTGCTAGCAGTAGCAGGGGGAGGGTCTAT.

This clone was counted between two and nine times. Gene names and germline match the mouse. With the read ending 4 residues before the CDR3 end, the germline J gene is used to fill in that end. This chain joins TRBV19 and TRBJ2-3; TRBD1 matches at 7 bases. This CDR3 spans 15 amino acids. V trimming: 2 bases; J trimming: 4 bases; junction bases outside the gene matches: 7. The germline V gene has CDR1 FNHDT and CDR2 SITEND (reference sequence). Incomplete CDR3 DNA: TGTGCCAGCAGTATGGCAGGGGGAGGGTCAGAA. Its protein is CASSMAGGGSE. The full CDR3 reads CASSMAGGGSETLYF.

This clone was seen a handful of times. Mouse germline and gene names are used. The read terminates 4 residues before the CDR3 end, so the remaining end is supplied by the germline J gene. J is TRBJ2-2 and V is TRBV19; TRBD1 is a possible D gene (6 bases). The CDR3 consists of 13 residues. V was shortened by 6 bases and J by 4 bases, with 10 bases between the two germline ends. Looked up from germline, CDR1 is FNHDT and CDR2 is SITEND (reference sequence). CDR3: CASNREGTGQLYF. CDR3 DNA, as far as it was read: TGTGCCAGCAACAGGGAGGGCACCGGG. Full variable domain (remainder filled in from reference TRBV19 and TRBJ2-2): GGIITQTPKFLIGQEGQKLTLKCQQNFNHDTMYWYRQDSGKGLRLIYYSITENDLQKGDLSEGYDASREKKSSFSLTVTSAQKNEMAVFLCASNREGTGQLYFGEGSKLTVL.

Worth noting for this clone: Mouse gene names apply. With the read ending 4 residues before the CDR3 end, the germline J gene is used to fill in that end. This chain connects TRBV5 to TRBJ1-1; 7 bases are shared with TRBD1. The CDR3 consists of 13 residues. Germline CDR1 and CDR2: LGHNA and YNLKQL (reference sequence). After removal of 5 bases from V and 4 bases from J, the junction contained 4 bases not matched to a gene. CDR3 sequence reads: CASSADRVTEVFF. CDR3 DNA, as far as it was read: TGTGCCAGCAGCGCAGACAGGGTCACA.

This clone was picked up a small number of times. The listed genes are named as in mouse. CDR3 bases read: TGTGCCTGGAGTGACAGGTCAAACACCGGG. Its protein product is CAWSDRSNTG. The CDR3 as a whole reads CAWSDRSNTGQLYF. The rearrangement links TRBV31 to TRBJ2-2, with D possibly TRBD1 on 6 matching bases. The read gets to within 4 residues of the CDR3 end, and the germline J gene fills in the rest. V was pared by 2 bases and J by 0 bases, with 7 bases between. In germline, CDR1 is GKSSPN, CDR2 SITVG. There are 14 residues in the CDR3.

This clone turned up a few times. The gene symbols are mouse symbols. The read finishes 4 residues shy of the CDR3 end, and the germline J gene is used to complete it. J is TRBJ1-2 and V is TRBV13-2; 9 positions agree with TRBD1. Germline assignment: CDR1 NNHNN and CDR2 SYGAGS (reference sequence). The CDR3 sequence is 16 residues long. The DNA read from the CDR3 is TGTGCCAGCGGTGATGAAGGGGGACAGGGCGGATCC. Its translation: CASGDEGGQGGS. The complete CDR3 sequence is CASGDEGGQGGSDYTF.

This clone has only a few counts. Germline and genes here are mouse. The missing CDR3 end, 4 residues past where the read stops, is filled in from the germline J gene. Distinct nucleotide sequences in the sample also encode this CDR3. The V gene is TRBV19, the J gene TRBJ2-7; 7 nucleotides line up with TRBD2. This CDR3 is built from 12 residues. Unmatched junction bases numbered 0, after V lost 3 bases and J lost 3 bases. Germline assignment: CDR1 FNHDT and CDR2 SITEND (reference sequence). The part of the CDR3 DNA that was read is TGTGCCAGCAGTAGGGGGGGCTAT. Encoded protein: CASSRGGY. The entire CDR3 reads CASSRGGYEQYF.

This clone was recorded a few times. Mouse gene names and germline throughout. The CDR3 goes on 4 residues after the read ends, and that part is filled in from the germline J gene. The chain recombines TRBV13-3 with TRBJ2-5, with D perhaps matching TRBD1 (5 bases). This CDR3 region has 13 residues. Germline V gene data show CDR1 as NNHDY and CDR2 as SYVADS. CDR3 bases read: TGTGCCAGCAGTGATCCCAGGGTAGAC. This translates into CASSDPRVD. The full CDR3 is CASSDPRVDTQYF.

This clone occurred a few times. Genes here carry mouse names. The observed sequence ends 4 residues before the CDR3 terminus, with the missing tail filled in from the germline J gene. The chain uses TRBV19 and TRBJ2-3; 8 bases are shared with TRBD2. CDR1 FNHDT and CDR2 SITEND come from the germline V gene (reference sequence). J gave up 0 bases and V 4 bases, and 10 bases lay outside the gene matches. The CDR3 consists of 17 residues. CDR3: CASSSTGGPSSAETLYF. The sequenced part of the CDR3 DNA is TGTGCCAGCAGTTCCACTGGGGGACCCTCTAGTGCAGAA.

Note on this clone: The germline and genes are mouse ones. Read sequence stops 3 residues before the CDR3 end, and the germline J gene provides the missing end. The V call is TRBV14, the J call TRBJ1-6; D is undetermined. TRBJ1-6 is treated as an ORF (open reading frame) with a function not yet certain. The germline V gene encodes CDR1 SGHDT and CDR2 FRDEAV. V was trimmed by 4 bases and J by 0 bases, leaving 11 bases between them. The CDR3 runs to 16 residues. CDR3 sequence: CASSLNRNSYNSPLYF. The sequenced CDR3 bases are TGTGCCAGCAGTCTTAACAGAAATTCCTATAATTCGCCC.

With respect to this clone: Germline and genes here are mouse. The read terminates 4 residues ahead of where the CDR3 ends, so the germline J gene completes it. The identical CDR3 is also encoded by other nucleotide sequences in the sample. The rearrangement uses TRBV1 and TRBJ1-2; TRBD1 is a possible D gene (5 bases). The length of the CDR3 is 13 residues. Germline-derived CDR1 and CDR2 are NSQYPW and LRSPGD (reference sequence). CDR3 DNA (partial): TGCACCTGCAGTGCACAGGGAGGGTCC. Amino acids: CTCSAQGGS. The entire CDR3 reads CTCSAQGGSDYTF.

Many counts were recorded for this clone. Genes and germline come from the mouse. The CDR3 end falls 4 residues outside the read, so it is completed with the germline J gene. The identical CDR3 is also encoded by other nucleotide sequences in the sample. The chain combines TRBV1 with TRBJ2-1, with 7 bases fitting TRBD1. Per germline, CDR1 NSQYPW and CDR2 LRSPGD (reference sequence). Trimming cost V 0 bases and J 1 base; bases outside gene matches: 0. The CDR3 loop spans 15 amino acids. CDR3 DNA, as far as it was read: TGCACCTGCAGTGCAGAACAGGGGAACTATGCT. Translated, it gives CTCSAEQGNYA. From start to end, the CDR3 is CTCSAEQGNYAEQFF.

Concerning this clone: Any gene name here is a mouse gene name. The read finishes 4 residues shy of the CDR3 end, and the germline J gene is used to complete it. Different DNA sequences within this sample yield the same CDR3. The genes are TRBV31 and TRBJ2-3, with D maybe TRBD1 (6 bases). Germline V gene data show CDR1 as GKSSPN and CDR2 as SITVG. V lost 1 base and J 3 bases, leaving 8 bases between the germline ends. The CDR3 has 13 amino acids. Incomplete CDR3 DNA: TGTGCCTGGAGTCCCGGGACAGCAGAA. Its protein product is CAWSPGTAE. The whole CDR3 region reads CAWSPGTAETLYF. Filled out from reference TRBV31 and TRBJ2-3, the complete variable domain reads AQTIHQWPVAEIKAVGSPLSLGCTIKGKSSPNLYWYWQATGGTLQQLFYSITVGQVESVVQLNLSASRPKDDQFILSTEKLLLSHSGFYLCAWSPGTAETLYFGSGTRLTVL.

Regarding this clone: The listed genes are named as in mouse. The observed sequence ends 4 residues before the CDR3 terminus, with the missing tail filled in from the germline J gene. This sample includes further DNA sequences coding for the same CDR3. The chain uses TRBV13-2 and TRBJ1-2, with D perhaps matching TRBD1 (6 bases). Between the trimmed V and J ends, which lost 0 bases and 0 bases, there was a span of 9 bases. Germline CDR1 NNHNN, CDR2 SYGAGS (reference sequence). The CDR3 covers 15 residues. This CDR3 reads CASGDARTANSDYTF. The sequenced part of the CDR3 DNA is TGTGCCAGCGGTGATGCGAGGACAGCAAACTCC.

This clone was found a few times. The gene names here belong to mouse. The CDR3 end is not reached by the read, which stops 4 residues before it; the germline J gene fills it in. The same CDR3 also results from other DNA sequences found in this sample. V usage is TRBV5 and J usage is TRBJ2-5, with D possibly TRBD1 on 7 matching bases. Per the germline V gene, CDR1 is LGHNA and CDR2 is YNLKQL (reference sequence). This CDR3 comprises 14 residues. CDR3 DNA (partial): TGTGCCAGCAGCCAAGGAGGGGGCGAAGAC. Amino acids: CASSQGGGED. The whole CDR3 is CASSQGGGEDTQYF.

This clone was recorded a few times. The listed genes are named as in mouse. The read terminates 4 residues ahead of where the CDR3 ends, so the germline J gene completes it. Other DNA sequences in this specimen translate into the identical CDR3. The V and J genes are TRBV13-3 and TRBJ2-7; 7 bases match TRBD2. This CDR3 has 13 residues. Germline CDR1 NNHDY, CDR2 SYVADS. The sequenced part of the CDR3 DNA is TGTGCCAGCAGTGACCTGGGGGATTAT. Translating it yields CASSDLGDY. The whole CDR3 protein is CASSDLGDYEQYF.

Notes on this clone: The germline and genes are mouse ones. Read sequence stops 4 residues before the CDR3 end, and the germline J gene provides the missing end. The sample carries other DNA sequences with the same CDR3. The rearrangement uses TRBV13-1 and TRBJ2-1, with D perhaps matching TRBD2 (6 bases). The CDR3 sequence is 11 residues long. Germline CDR1 is NSHNY and CDR2 is SYGAGN. The DNA read from the CDR3 is TGTGCCAGCAGGGGGGGAGCT. Translating it yields CASRGGA. The CDR3 reads in full as CASRGGAEQFF.

This clone turned up a few times. Genes and germline come from the mouse. The read comes to an end 4 residues before the CDR3 does, leaving the germline J gene to fill in the end. The chain links TRBV31 to TRBJ2-4, with TRBD2 identical over 8 bases. Germline V gene data show CDR1 as GKSSPN and CDR2 as SITVG. CDR3 size: 14 residues. CDR3 DNA, as far as it was read: TGTGCCTGGAGTCTAACGGGGGGGCGCAAC. Translated: CAWSLTGGRN. The full-length CDR3 reads as CAWSLTGGRNTLYF.

This clone was recorded a few times. Gene and germline names: mouse. This sample includes further DNA sequences coding for the same CDR3. CDR3 DNA, as far as it was read: TGTGCCAGCAGTGATGCCCGTACAGGGGGCAGGGAC. Amino acids: CASSDARTGGRD. The complete CDR3 sequence is CASSDARTGGRDTQYF. This rearrangement joins TRBV13-1 to TRBJ2-5; 9 nucleotides match TRBD1. The read comes to an end 4 residues before the CDR3 does, leaving the germline J gene to fill in the end. This CDR3 has 16 amino acids. Germline CDR1 is NSHNY and CDR2 is SYGAGN.

This clone was observed a handful of times. Germline and genes here are mouse. The read halts 4 residues ahead of the CDR3 end, with the missing end drawn from the germline J gene. The V and J genes are TRBV19 and TRBJ2-1; 7 bases line up with TRBD2. The CDR3 has 15 residues. V gave up 1 base and J gave up 3 bases; unmatched junction bases: 4. Germline lookup yields CDR1 FNHDT and CDR2 SITEND (reference sequence). The sequenced part of the CDR3 DNA is TGTGCCAGCAGTATACGGGGGGGAACCTATGCT. Protein: CASSIRGGTYA. The complete CDR3 protein is CASSIRGGTYAEQFF.

This clone was seen more than once but under ten times. The gene names given are mouse names. The CDR3 end falls 4 residues outside the read, so it is completed with the germline J gene. The chain joins TRBV1 to TRBJ2-1; a weak D match, TRBD2 (6 bases). This CDR3 has 13 amino acids. Germline-derived CDR1 and CDR2 are NSQYPW and LRSPGD (reference sequence). The CDR3: CTCSAGGEAEQFF. Partial CDR3 DNA: TGCACCTGCAGTGCAGGGGGGGAGGCT.

This clone was seen a few times. The genes are named according to mouse. The missing CDR3 end, 4 residues past where the read stops, is filled in from the germline J gene. The same CDR3 arises from other DNA sequences in this sample as well. The chain combines TRBV5 with TRBJ1-1, with 8 bases that match TRBD1. This CDR3 is built from 14 residues. Germline trimming cut 4 bases from V and 4 bases from J; bases unmatched to any gene: 5. Per germline, CDR1 LGHNA and CDR2 YNLKQL (reference sequence). CDR3 sequence reads: CASSPDRGGTEVFF. CDR3 DNA, as far as it was read: TGTGCCAGCAGCCCCGACAGGGGTGGCACA.

This clone has a handful of counts. Gene labels here are mouse ones. Sequencing ends 4 residues short of the CDR3 end; the germline J gene provides the rest. The sample carries other DNA sequences with the same CDR3. The J gene is TRBJ2-5, the V gene TRBV13-1; 8 bases are shared with TRBD1. The ends lost 2 bases at V and 2 bases at J; junction bases unmatched: 1. This CDR3 is 14 amino acids long. CDR1 is NSHNY, CDR2 SYGAGN, per germline. This CDR3 reads CASSEQGAQDTQYF. The sequenced CDR3 bases are TGTGCCAGCAGTGAGCAGGGGGCCCAAGAC.

This clone was detected only a few times. Gene names refer to mouse genes. The sequence runs out 4 residues before the end of the CDR3; the remainder is reconstructed from the germline J gene. The chain carries TRBV13-3 and TRBJ1-1; 8 bases are a match to TRBD1. This CDR3 spans 13 amino acids. The V gene's germline CDR1 is NNHDY and CDR2 SYVADS. V lost 3 bases to trimming and J lost 4 bases; unmatched junction nucleotides: 2. The part of the CDR3 DNA that was read is TGTGCCAGCAGTGGGACAGGGCTCACA. This gives the protein CASSGTGLT. The complete CDR3 protein is CASSGTGLTEVFF.